The 15 T cell receptor beta chains below all came from one sample that was sequenced in a study of PD-1 blockade in mismatch repair-deficient tumors. Repertoires were generated with immunoSEQ multiplex PCR, while TCRdb's copy carries only in-frame clones and drops some. The table lists tens of thousands of clones, 81% of them singletons. Specimen: peripheral blood, collected 12 weeks after starting pembrolizumab. All receptors come from an adult with mismatch repair-deficient cancer.

The chain carries TRBV2 and TRBJ2-7; 8 positions match TRBD2. Trimming removed 7 bases from V and 2 bases from J; junction bases left unmatched: 7. CDR3 size: 14 residues. The germline V gene has CDR1 SNHLY and CDR2 FYNNEI. This chain's CDR3 is CASKGQREPYEQYF. The CDR3 nucleotides are TGTGCCAGCAAGGGCCAGCGGGAGCCCTACGAGCAGTACTTC. The full variable domain, in which reference TRBV2 and TRBJ2-7 provide the parts outside the CDR3, is EPEVTQTPSHQVTQMGQEVILRCVPISNHLYFYWYRQILGQKVEFLVSFYNNEISEKSEIFDDQFSVERPDGSNFTLKIRSTKLEDSAMYFCASKGQREPYEQYFGPGTRLTVT.

The V and J genes are TRBV5-4 and TRBJ2-1; 9 bases are a match to TRBD2. The CDR3 extends over 13 amino acids. The junction had 11 bases not matched to a gene; V was cut back by 4 bases and J by 15 bases. Germline V gene lookup returns CDR1 SGHNT and CDR2 YYREEE (reference sequence). The DNA of the CDR3 is TGTGCCAGCAGCCCAGAGAGTAGCGGGAGCCCGTTCTTC. Translating it yields CASSPESSGSPFF.

The chain employs TRBV19 and TRBJ2-7; 9 bases are a match to TRBD2. The V and J ends lost 0 bases and 4 bases, in that order; junction bases with no gene match: 4. The CDR3 is made up of 15 amino acids. Germline CDR1 and CDR2: LNHDA and SQIVND (reference sequence). CDR3 sequence (DNA): TGTGCCAGTAGTATAGAGATCCTAGCGGGATACGAGCAGTACTTC. Amino acid sequence: CASSIEILAGYEQYF.

The V call is TRBV6-1, the J call TRBJ2-1, with 11 bases that match TRBD1. The CDR3 length is 15 residues. Germline assignment: CDR1 MNHNS and CDR2 SASEGT. V dropped 4 bases and J dropped 3; count of bases not matched to a gene: 2. CDR3 residues: CASSADRGLYNEQFF. CDR3 sequence (DNA): TGTGCCAGCAGTGCGGACAGGGGGCTCTACAATGAGCAGTTCTTC.

The J gene is TRBJ1-2, the V gene TRBV6-1; 10 nucleotides agree with TRBD1. Trimming at V came to 3 bases and at J to 2 bases, leaving 3 bases not matched to a gene. Looked up from germline, CDR1 is MNHNS and CDR2 is SASEGT. CDR3 length: 15 residues. The DNA of the CDR3 is TGTGCCAGCAGTGAGACAGGGGGCGAAAACTATGGCTACACCTTC. Translation gives CASSETGGENYGYTF.

The chain has TRBV27 and TRBJ2-5; 8 nucleotides align to TRBD2. Per germline, CDR1 MNHEY and CDR2 SMNVEV (reference sequence). Losses at the gene ends were 2 bases for V and 2 bases for J; bases not matched to a gene: 1. The CDR3 runs to 14 residues. CDR3 amino acids: CASSLKRGQETQYF. CDR3 in DNA: TGTGCCAGCAGTTTAAAGCGGGGGCAAGAGACCCAGTACTTC.

This clone showed up just a few times. The chain couples TRBV7-9 to TRBJ2-1; D perhaps matches TRBD2 (5 bases). Trimming removed 6 bases from V and 4 bases from J, with 16 bases in between. The CDR3 length is 15 residues. CDR1 and CDR2 from the germline V gene are SEHNR and FQNEAQ (reference sequence). The DNA for the CDR3 is TGTGCCAGCAGTCCGAAGCGGTCGGCGTACAATGAGCAGTTCTTC. Translating it yields CASSPKRSAYNEQFF.

This chain joins TRBV7-3 and TRBJ2-7; 9 positions match TRBD2. CDR1 SGHTA and CDR2 FQGTGA come from the germline V gene. The trim removed 5 bases at V and 7 bases at J, leaving 15 bases unmatched. The CDR3 is 16 residues long. The CDR3 region is CASSQTVGSGSLEQYF. The CDR3 DNA follows: TGTGCCAGCAGCCAGACGGTGGGTAGCGGGAGTTTGGAGCAGTACTTC.

V usage is TRBV7-9 and J usage is TRBJ2-3; 13 bases are shared with TRBD2. Per the germline V gene, CDR1 is SEHNR and CDR2 is FQNEAQ (reference sequence). Losses at the gene ends were 2 bases for V and 4 bases for J; bases not matched to a gene: 3. This CDR3 has 16 amino acids. For the CDR3, the DNA is TGTGCCAGCAGCTTAAAACTAGCGGGAGGGCCAGATACGCAGTATTTT. This codes for CASSLKLAGGPDTQYF.

The chain is built from TRBV11-2 and TRBJ2-2; possible D gene TRBD2, 6 bases. The CDR3 is made up of 16 amino acids. The germline V gene encodes CDR1 SGHAT and CDR2 FQNNGV. V shed 3 bases and J shed 0 bases, with 11 bases lying between them. The CDR3 spells CASSLSGGANTGELFF. In DNA form, the CDR3 reads TGTGCCAGCAGCTTGTCTGGCGGGGCGAACACCGGGGAGCTGTTTTTT.

The V and J genes are TRBV5-6 and TRBJ2-2; 10 bases match TRBD2. V gave up 4 bases and J gave up 7 bases; unmatched junction bases: 7. Germline CDR1 SGHDT, CDR2 YYEEEE. The CDR3 is 15 amino acids. CDR3 loop: CASSPSGSYGGELFF. In nucleotides, the CDR3 is TGTGCCAGCAGCCCTAGCGGGAGCTATGGCGGGGAGCTGTTTTTT.

This rearrangement joins TRBV6-5 to TRBJ1-5; D uncertain. Trimming removed 5 bases at V and 0 bases at J, with 11 bases between. The germline V gene encodes CDR1 MNHEY and CDR2 SVGAGI. The CDR3 consists of 15 residues. The CDR3 reads CASSNDYDSNQPQHF. The CDR3 DNA reads as TGTGCCAGCAGTAACGACTACGATAGCAATCAGCCCCAGCATTTT.

The rearrangement links TRBV6-5 to TRBJ2-5; 7 bases agree with TRBD1. This CDR3 has 14 residues. V was clipped by 2 bases and J by 2 bases; unmatched bases: 2. Per the germline V gene, CDR1 is MNHEY and CDR2 is SVGAGI. The CDR3 here is CASSYVTGQETQYF. As DNA, the CDR3 is TGTGCCAGCAGTTACGTGACAGGGCAAGAGACCCAGTACTTC.

About this clone itself: One end of the junction is discordant with germline, which a read error may explain. The chain uses TRBV10-3 and TRBJ1-2; the match to TRBD1 covers 9 bases. Germline V gene sequence: CDR1 ENHRY, CDR2 SYGVKD. The length of the CDR3 is 14 residues. CDR3: CASSGRTGEPGYTF. DNA for the CDR3: TGTGCCAGCAGTGGCCGGACAGGGGAACCCGGCTACACCTTC.

V is TRBV5-1 and J is TRBJ1-1; D possibly corresponds to TRBD1 (5 bases). CDR3 length: 16 residues. Trimming left V 2 bases short and J 0 bases short, with 14 bases between. From germline, CDR1 is SGHRS and CDR2 YFSETQ. CDR3 coding DNA: TGCGCCAGCAGCTTACTTGGGACTGGCCTGAACACTGAAGCTTTCTTT. This sequence encodes CASSLLGTGLNTEAFF.